These 27 T cell receptor beta chains share one sample of origin, sequenced in a study of T cell responses to AZD1222 COVID-19 vaccine. Measured with immunoSEQ multiplex PCR; TCRdb has only the in-frame clones, and not every one. The table shows fewer than 150,000 clones, with approximately 80% occurring only once. The source was peripheral blood, collected on day 0 of AZD1222 vaccination. These receptors came from an adult in good health.

This clone was detected only once. The V and J genes are TRBV25-1 and TRBJ2-1, with D perhaps matching TRBD1 (6 bases). Germline CDR1 and CDR2: MGHDK and SYGVNS. Trimming took off 4 bases at V and 3 bases at J, with 10 bases between the two ends. This CDR3 has 14 residues. This chain's CDR3 is CASSGQAGYNEQFF. The CDR3 DNA is TGTGCCAGCAGTGGACAGGCCGGCTACAATGAGCAGTTCTTC.

J is TRBJ1-1 and V is TRBV29-1; 9 nucleotides match TRBD1. The junction had 10 bases not matched to a gene; V was cut back by 6 bases and J by 5 bases. Germline V gives CDR1 SQVTM, CDR2 ANQGSEA. The CDR3 contains 14 residues. The CDR3 spells CSVRAQGAETEAFF. CDR3 DNA: TGCAGCGTGAGAGCACAGGGGGCTGAAACTGAAGCTTTCTTT. Based on the CDR3 plus reference TRBV29-1 and TRBJ1-1, the full variable domain is SAVISQKPSRDICQRGTSLTIQCQVDSQVTMMFWYRQQPGQSLTLIATANQGSEATYESGFVIDKFPISRPNLTFSTLTVSNMSPEDSSIYLCSVRAQGAETEAFFGQGTRLTVV.

J is TRBJ1-5 and V is TRBV6-6, with D possibly being TRBD1 (6 bases). This CDR3 spans 16 amino acids. In germline, CDR1 is MNHNY, CDR2 SVGAGI (reference sequence). V gave up 6 bases and J gave up 5 bases, with 20 bases separating them. The CDR3 spells CASSSYVKGVDQPQHF. The CDR3 nucleotides are TGTGCCAGCAGCTCGTACGTAAAGGGGGTTGATCAGCCCCAGCATTTT.

This clone was counted a few times. The rearrangement links TRBV25-1 to TRBJ1-6; no clear D. Trimming removed 0 bases from V and 4 bases from J, with 7 bases in between. Germline CDR1 is MGHDK and CDR2 is SYGVNS. The CDR3 contains 15 residues. DNA for the CDR3: TGTGCCAGCAGTGAATATACAGCTTATAATTCACCCCTCCACTTT. Translating it yields CASSEYTAYNSPLHF.

This sequence joins TRBV9 and TRBJ2-3, with TRBD2 matching 8 bases. V was pared by 3 bases and J by 5 bases, with 8 bases of the junction left unmatched. The CDR3 is made up of 15 amino acids. Germline V lookup: CDR1 SGDLS, CDR2 YYNGEE. CDR3: CASSGGLGIRDTQYF. The CDR3 DNA sequence: TGTGCCAGCAGCGGGGGACTAGGGATTAGAGATACGCAGTATTTT.

This chain uses TRBV5-8 with TRBJ1-2, with 7 bases that match TRBD1. The CDR3 runs to 16 residues. CDR1 SGHTS and CDR2 YDEGEE come from the germline V gene. The V and J ends lost 3 bases and 1 base, in that order; junction bases with no gene match: 9. The chain's CDR3 is CASSWGQIILNYGYTF. In DNA, the CDR3 is TGTGCCAGCAGCTGGGGACAGATTATTCTTAACTATGGCTACACCTTC. The variable domain in full, completed from reference TRBV5-8 and TRBJ1-2, reads EAGVTQSPTHLIKTRGQQATLRCSPISGHTSVYWYQQALGLGLQFLLWYDEGEERNRGNFPPRFSGRQFPNYSSELNVNALELEDSALYLCASSWGQIILNYGYTFGSGTRLTVV.

This chain uses TRBV7-2 with TRBJ2-7; 9 nucleotides align to TRBD2. Germline CDR1 reads SGHTA; CDR2 reads FQGNSA. Trimming cost V 1 base and J 6 bases; bases outside gene matches: 7. The CDR3 has 15 residues. The CDR3 loop is CASSLVGTSPREQYF. In nucleotides, the CDR3 is TGTGCCAGCAGCTTAGTTGGGACTAGCCCCCGCGAGCAGTACTTC.

The V call is TRBV6-4, the J call TRBJ2-2; D is perhaps TRBD2 (6 bases). The germline V gene has CDR1 MRHNA and CDR2 SNTAGT. V was trimmed by 4 bases and J by 2 bases, leaving 8 bases between them. There are 14 residues in the CDR3. The CDR3 spells CASSVEGNTGELFF. In DNA form, the CDR3 reads TGTGCCAGCAGTGTGGAGGGAAACACCGGGGAGCTGTTTTTT.

About this clone: The same CDR3 arises from other DNA sequences in this sample as well. The chain employs TRBV5-1 and TRBJ1-5; the D gene is possibly TRBD1 (6 bases). Looked up from germline, CDR1 is SGHRS and CDR2 is YFSETQ. Trimming pared 0 bases from V and 4 bases from J, leaving 8 bases between. This CDR3 spans 14 amino acids. CDR3: CASSLEGGNQPQHF. DNA for the CDR3: TGCGCCAGCAGCTTGGAAGGGGGGAATCAGCCCCAGCATTTT.

The chain uses TRBV11-3 and TRBJ1-1; D is uncertain. Trimming cost V 1 base and J 5 bases, with 8 bases left between them. From germline, CDR1 is SGHNT and CDR2 YENEEA. CDR3 length: 13 amino acids. CDR3 loop: CASSLGERTEAFF. Written as DNA, the CDR3 is TGTGCCAGCAGCTTAGGGGAAAGGACTGAAGCTTTCTTT.

The V gene is TRBV29-1, the J gene TRBJ2-1; D may be TRBD2 (6 bases). This CDR3 spans 17 amino acids. With 0 bases removed from V and 1 base from J, the gap between germline ends came to 16 bases. Germline V gene sequence: CDR1 SQVTM, CDR2 ANQGSEA. CDR3 DNA sequence: TGCAGCGTTGAAGACCTTCCTGGAGGGGTTTCCTACAATGAGCAGTTCTTC. Its protein product is CSVEDLPGGVSYNEQFF.

This clone was counted a single time. The chain carries TRBV7-9 and TRBJ2-3; D not resolved. V lost 5 bases, J lost 4 bases, and 16 bases lay in between. The germline gives CDR1 SEHNR, CDR2 FQNEAQ (reference sequence). This CDR3 region has 15 residues. CDR3 DNA: TGTGCCAGCAGCCTCTTTGGATTGGTGCCAGATACGCAGTATTTT. Its translation: CASSLFGLVPDTQYF. The full variable domain, rest sourced from reference TRBV7-9 and TRBJ2-3, is DTGVSQNPRHKITKRGQNVTFRCDPISEHNRLYWYRQTLGQGPEFLTYFQNEAQLEKSRLLSDRFSAERPKGSFSTLEIQRTEQGDSAMYLCASSLFGLVPDTQYFGPGTRLTVL.

The chain joins TRBV24-1 to TRBJ2-2; D not resolved. V shed 4 bases and J shed 7 bases, with 15 bases lying between them. Germline V lookup: CDR1 KGHDR, CDR2 SFDVKD. There are 15 residues in the CDR3. The CDR3: CATSDPSYNLGELFF. The CDR3 DNA is TGTGCCACCAGTGACCCGTCGTACAACCTCGGGGAGCTGTTTTTT.

The V and J genes are TRBV28 and TRBJ1-1; TRBD1 is a possible D gene (5 bases). Trimming removed 2 bases from V and 5 bases from J, with 18 bases in between. The CDR3 is 16 residues long. In germline, CDR1 is MDHEN, CDR2 SYDVKM. The DNA for the CDR3 is TGTGCCAGCAGTTTAGTCGGTGGGACGGCGGAGACTGAAGCTTTCTTT. It codes for CASSLVGGTAETEAFF.

This clone has just a few counts. The J gene is TRBJ1-2, the V gene TRBV28; 9 bases fit TRBD1. V gave up 6 bases and J gave up 3 bases; unmatched junction bases: 2. Germline V gene lookup returns CDR1 MDHEN and CDR2 SYDVKM. This CDR3 comprises 13 residues. The CDR3 DNA is TGTGCCAGCAGCCGGGACAGGGACTATGGCTACACCTTC. Amino acid sequence: CASSRDRDYGYTF.

V is TRBV19 and J is TRBJ1-1; D is unclear. Per germline, CDR1 LNHDA and CDR2 SQIVND (reference sequence). The V gene lost 11 bases and the J gene lost 0 bases, with 13 bases spanning the gap. The CDR3 has 13 amino acids. In DNA form, the CDR3 reads TGTGCCTCTACAGAAGAAATGAACACTGAAGCTTTCTTT. Translation gives CASTEEMNTEAFF.

The rearrangement joins TRBV2 to TRBJ2-1; D possibly corresponds to TRBD2 (6 bases). CDR3 length: 13 residues. V was cut by 5 bases and J by 5 bases, with 10 bases left in between. CDR1 SNHLY and CDR2 FYNNEI come from the germline V gene. CDR3 coding DNA: TGTGCCAGCAGTCAGACTAGAGACAATGAGCAGTTCTTC. Translating gives CASSQTRDNEQFF.

This chain connects TRBV5-1 to TRBJ2-2; no reliable D call. Germline values: CDR1 SGHRS, CDR2 YFSETQ. Trimming left V 0 bases short and J 7 bases short, with 1 base between. The CDR3 is made up of 11 amino acids. Here the CDR3 DNA reads TGCGCCAGCAGCTTGGACGGGGAGCTGTTTTTT. It codes for CASSLDGELFF.

This clone has a single count. This chain uses TRBV3-1 (or the pseudogene TRBV3-2) with TRBJ2-5, with a tentative D call TRBD2 (6 bases). The germline V and J ends were trimmed by 0 bases and 1 base, with 12 bases remaining between them. Germline CDR1 LGHDT, CDR2 YNNKEL (reference sequence). The CDR3 has 16 residues. The CDR3 reads CASSQDGGASQETQYF. In nucleotides, the CDR3 is TGTGCCAGCAGCCAAGATGGCGGGGCCTCCCAAGAGACCCAGTACTTC.

This chain links TRBV3-1 (or the pseudogene TRBV3-2) with TRBJ1-5; D gene ambiguous. Trimming took 0 bases from V and 8 from J, leaving 11 bases between them. This CDR3 region has 14 residues. Germline CDR1 and CDR2: LGHDT and YNNKEL (reference sequence). CDR3 in amino acids: CASSQDLGVEPQHF. CDR3 DNA: TGTGCCAGCAGCCAAGATCTCGGGGTCGAGCCCCAGCATTTT.

This chain uses TRBV9 with TRBJ1-2; 10 positions agree with TRBD1. CDR1 and CDR2 from the germline V gene are SGDLS and YYNGEE. The trim removed 4 bases at V and 0 bases at J, leaving 9 bases unmatched. This CDR3 has 17 amino acids. CDR3 sequence: CASSSRGQGVSNYGYTF. As DNA, the CDR3 is TGTGCCAGCAGCTCGAGAGGACAGGGGGTTTCTAACTATGGCTACACCTTC.

The chain recombines TRBV12-2 with TRBJ2-5; the table calls TRBD2, which could not be checked here. TRBV12-2 is a recognized pseudogene. This CDR3 region has 11 residues. The CDR3 is CASLRPETQYF. In DNA, the CDR3 is TGTGCAAGTCTGCGCCCGGAGACCCAGTACTTC.

This chain uses TRBV5-1 with TRBJ1-2, with D perhaps matching TRBD1 (6 bases). Trimming shortened V by 5 bases and J by 0 bases, and 14 bases separated the two germline ends. In germline, CDR1 is SGHRS, CDR2 YFSETQ. This CDR3 has 15 amino acids. CDR3: CASRSGQQANYGYTF. The CDR3 DNA reads TGCGCCAGCAGATCCGGACAGCAAGCTAACTATGGCTACACCTTC.

This clone was seen just once. The V call is TRBV10-3, the J call TRBJ1-2, with unresolved D. The germline V and J ends were trimmed by 2 bases and 7 bases, with 20 bases remaining between them. This CDR3 spans 16 amino acids. Germline V gives CDR1 ENHRY, CDR2 SYGVKD. The CDR3, as DNA: TGTGCCATCAGTGAGGCCCCCGACAAGGGCGCCCTTGGCTACACCTTC. This encodes CAISEAPDKGALGYTF.

This chain links TRBV7-8 with TRBJ1-2, with D perhaps TRBD1 (6 bases). Germline V CDR1 and CDR2: SGHVS, FQNEAQ. The CDR3 runs to 15 residues. Trimming cost V 5 bases and J 4 bases, with 17 bases left between them. CDR3 DNA sequence: TGTGCCAGCAGCCCTCAGGGGTTGAGCAGCTATGGCTACACCTTC. It yields the protein CASSPQGLSSYGYTF.

V is TRBV19 and J is TRBJ1-3; 9 bases match TRBD1. The trim removed 4 bases at V and 5 bases at J, leaving 12 bases unmatched. The CDR3 extends over 17 amino acids. CDR1 and CDR2 (germline): LNHDA, SQIVND (reference sequence). CDR3 nucleotides: TGTGCCAGTAGTACTGCCCACTCAACAGGGGGCAGAAACACCATATATTTT. This translates into CASSTAHSTGGRNTIYF.

The gene calls are TRBV11-1 and TRBJ1-2; D is possibly TRBD1 (5 bases). In germline, CDR1 is SGHAT, CDR2 FQDESV (reference sequence). This CDR3 is 15 amino acids long. V gave up 5 bases and J gave up 8 bases, with 21 bases separating them. The CDR3 region is CASSIGTSKTNGYTF. For the CDR3, the DNA is TGTGCCAGCAGCATTGGGACCTCTAAAACCAACGGCTACACCTTC. Variable domain in full (rest from reference TRBV11-1 and TRBJ1-2): EAEVAQSPRYKITEKSQAVAFWCDPISGHATLYWYRQILGQGPELLVQFQDESVVDDSQLPKDRFSAERLKGVDSTLKIQPAELGDSAMYLCASSIGTSKTNGYTFGSGTRLTVV.